This T cell receptor (beta chain) comes out of a study of cytomegalovirus exposure and HLA in healthy donors. Findings of the study overall: Donor immune exposure was known only as CMV serostatus. Many donors carried some public TCRs, although rarity characterized most TCR sequences.

The count of this clone is one. The antigen is not known. V was cut by 4 bases and J by 6 bases, with 12 bases left in between. The CDR3 has 14 amino acids. Germline CDR1 reads MDHEN; CDR2 reads SYDVKM. With 60 Vbeta and 13 Jbeta primers, the PCR was carried out. Under the authors' procedure: Counted up in a later analysis, unique TCR beta chains came to some 75 million, with around 10 million shared. Sequencing used immunoSEQ multiplex PCR; TCRdb keeps in-frame clones, though not all of them. V and J calls plus clone size are reproduced from that table; the DNA served to infer D and trimming. The sample carries 210,000 or so clones, around nine tenths recorded once.

The TCR originated in a woman aged 18-29 years in good health and CMV-seronegative. The sequenced sample was PBMCs. This chain joins TRBV28 and TRBJ2-2; D is unresolved. The CDR3 protein is CASSYLQLAGELFF. The DNA of the CDR3 is TGTGCCAGCAGTTACCTACAGTTGGCCGGGGAGCTGTTTTTT.